This T cell receptor (beta chain) was profiled in a study of T cells in Graves' hyperthyroidism and ophthalmopathy (dated by TCRdb to the late 2010s). In terms of the full investigation: Peripheral blood samples were taken at the time of initial diagnosis, prior to any treatment. A discovery cohort of about 95 patients, 43 with Graves' ophthalmopathy and approximately 57 with stable Graves' hyperthyroidism, was used to find distinguishing TCR V-J signatures. Whether ophthalmopathy could be predicted prospectively was tested in an independent validation cohort made up of approximately 19 hyperthyroidism patients plus 17 patients who later progressed to ophthalmopathy. For training and testing, the 100 or so patients in the discovery cohort were randomly divided in a 7:3 ratio. Thyroid tissue and blood T-cell repertoires from six Graves' hyperthyroidism patients were also compared in the study. Following sampling, methimazole starting at 30 mg daily was given to hyperthyroidism patients, and high-dose intravenous methylprednisolone was given to ophthalmopathy patients. TCR Vbeta CDR3 sequencing of 120 to 150 peripheral blood samples (43 ophthalmopathy, under 80 hyperthyroidism and approximately 17 progressor patients) is reported in the paper. The paper as a whole reports these results and caveats: In cross-validation, a model built on a 13 V-J signature told ophthalmopathy apart from stable hyperthyroidism with roughly 87% sensitivity and roughly 82% specificity, and in testing the same model reached 80%/75%. No statistical method was used to set the sample size in advance, and investigators knew the group allocation. Most expanded thyroid clonotypes (frequency above 0.001) were also detected in blood, a finding suggesting that blood repertoires may reflect thyroid immune responses. During validation, the model predicted progression to ophthalmopathy a median of approximately 6.5 months ahead of onset, with around 71% sensitivity and around 73% specificity.

This clonotype was counted a few times. It lacks a known antigen. No qualities accompany the bases; no much larger clone lies one base away. Amplification of TCR beta CDR3 regions was carried out from RNA transcripts. A first-round RT-PCR of the TCR CDR3 used the HTBI primer set with the Qiagen OneStep RT-PCR kit. Libraries were constructed in a second round of multiplex PCR, after which size selection and purification were carried out. Sequencing of the libraries was done on an Illumina HiSeq2000 using paired-end 100 bp reads. In the source study's methods: SOAPnuke was used to process the raw data, with reads discarded if the reads contained adapters or uncalled bases, had a mean Phred below 15, or lacked an exact constant-primer or identifier match. COPE v1.2.5 was used to merge the high-quality paired reads, and each unique nucleotide sequence was defined as a clonotype. Clonotypes were aligned to IMGT TRBV, TRBD and TRBJ reference segments using MiTCR v1.1. The analysis was restricted to V-J combinations with a frequency above 0.0001, which together covered roughly 99% of the repertoires. A TCS score was defined as the ratio of F50 (clonal expansion) to E x V (chaos), with BLOSUM62-based TCRdist applied between CDR3 peptides within each V-J. Welch's t-statistics and random forest reduced roughly 540 V-J features to around 14, which were used in a naive Bayes classifier (R e1071). The public reads were quality trimmed at Q25 with fastp and then assembled into clones with MiXCR by TCRdb, keeping productive beta chains. Each CDR3 protein gets just one entry, which takes the most common genes and DNA from the rows behind it. The V and J calls come from TCRdb's annotation, not from the publication. The sample includes about 740,000 distinct CDR3 sequences, with 13% to 15% observed a single time. More than 8.5% of the sample comes from the top ten.

Stable Graves' hyperthyroidism was defined as the absence of progression to ophthalmopathy over 18 months of follow-up. The hyperthyroidism patients were between 18 and 65 years old and newly diagnosed, with a disease duration of less than 2 months. Any patient with an uncontrolled infection, another autoimmune disease, pregnancy or lactation was excluded. Diagnoses were established on the basis of clinical symptoms, serum thyroxine and TRAb, thyroid ultrasound, and orbital computed tomography. PBMCs were isolated from about 10 ml of fresh peripheral blood by Ficoll-Paque density gradient centrifugation. Total RNA was extracted with Trizol reagent, and quality was checked on an Agilent 2100 Bioanalyzer. The CDR3, from cysteine to phenylalanine, totals 17 residues. CDR3 DNA only is kept here, 51 bases in frame from base 1. Ends trimmed: V by 4 bases, J by 0 bases; bases unmatched to a gene: 9. CDR1 and CDR2 were assigned from the germline V gene as LGHNA and YSLEER.

Sample: blood. The sequence came from a woman aged 18-29 years with Graves' hyperthyroidism. The chain uses TRBV4-3 and TRBJ2-3, with 8 bases in between that match TRBD2. The nucleotide sequence is given as TGCGCCAGCAGCCCAAGGTGGCTAGCGGGCAGCACAGATACGCAGTATTTT. Protein translation: CASSPRWLAGSTDTQYF.